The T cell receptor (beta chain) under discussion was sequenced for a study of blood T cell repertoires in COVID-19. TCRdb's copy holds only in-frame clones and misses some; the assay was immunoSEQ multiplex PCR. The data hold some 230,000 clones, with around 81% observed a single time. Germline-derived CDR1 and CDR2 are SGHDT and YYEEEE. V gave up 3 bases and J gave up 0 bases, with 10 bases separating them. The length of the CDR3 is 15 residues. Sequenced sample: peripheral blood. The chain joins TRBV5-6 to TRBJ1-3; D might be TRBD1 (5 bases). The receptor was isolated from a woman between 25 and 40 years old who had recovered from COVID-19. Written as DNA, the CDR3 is TGTGCCAGCAGCTGGGGGGGACCCTCTGGAAACACCATATATTTT. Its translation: CASSWGGPSGNTIYF.